This TCR beta chain was identified in a study of cytomegalovirus exposure and HLA in healthy donors. Germline CDR1 reads MNHEY; CDR2 reads SMNVEV (reference sequence). V was cut by 1 base and J by 1 base, with 16 bases left in between. CDR3 length: 17 amino acids. Both 60 Vbeta primers and 13 Jbeta primers went into the PCR. Repertoires were generated with immunoSEQ multiplex PCR, while TCRdb's copy carries only in-frame clones and drops some. The sample shows roughly 90,000 clones, around 82% of them seen only once. This TCR was sampled from a man aged 18 to 30 in good health and CMV-seronegative. The sample taken for sequencing was PBMCs. The V call is TRBV27, the J call TRBJ1-1; weak D call: TRBD1 (6 bases). CDR3 loop: CASSLLFSGAKNTEAFF. DNA for the CDR3: TGTGCCAGCAGTTTATTATTTTCAGGGGCGAAGAACACTGAAGCTTTCTTT.